This T cell receptor (beta chain) appears in the sequencing data of a study of OX40 agonist ivuxolimab in advanced cancers. Study-level findings and limits: At 0.1 to 3.0 mg/kg and by week 6, CD4+ and CD8+ T cells in the blood had expanded clonally.

Comments on this clone: What it binds is unknown.

Trimming took 7 bases from V and 3 from J, leaving 16 bases between them. The CDR3 runs 14 residues. Germline V lookup: CDR1 SGHRS, CDR2 YFSETQ. Assay used: immunoSEQ multiplex PCR; TCRdb lists only in-frame clones, some missing. Here the sample spans more than 85,000 clones, roughly 90% being singletons. Sequenced here: CD4+ or CD8+ T cells sorted from blood, sampled in a trial of the OX40 agonist ivuxolimab. The V and J genes are TRBV5-1 and TRBJ1-1; tentative D call: TRBD1 (5 bases). This receptor was taken from an adult with an advanced solid tumor such as melanoma, head and neck, liver or kidney cancer. The CDR3 reads CASSKLGGDTEAFF. The CDR3 region has the DNA TGCGCCAGCTCCAAACTGGGGGGGGACACTGAAGCTTTCTTT.